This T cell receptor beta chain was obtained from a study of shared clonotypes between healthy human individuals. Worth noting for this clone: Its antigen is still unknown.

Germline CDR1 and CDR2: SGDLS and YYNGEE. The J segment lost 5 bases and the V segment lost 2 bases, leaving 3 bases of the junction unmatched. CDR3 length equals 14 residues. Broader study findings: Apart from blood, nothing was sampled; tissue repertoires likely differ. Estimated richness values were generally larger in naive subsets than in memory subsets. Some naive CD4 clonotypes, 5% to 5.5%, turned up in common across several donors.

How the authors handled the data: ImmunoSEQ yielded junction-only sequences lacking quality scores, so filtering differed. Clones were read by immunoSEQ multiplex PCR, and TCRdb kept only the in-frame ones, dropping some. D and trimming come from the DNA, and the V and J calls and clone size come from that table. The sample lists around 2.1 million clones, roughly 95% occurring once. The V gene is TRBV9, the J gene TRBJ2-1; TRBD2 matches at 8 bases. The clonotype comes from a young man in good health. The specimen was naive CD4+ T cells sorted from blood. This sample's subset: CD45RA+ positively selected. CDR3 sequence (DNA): TGTGCCAGCAGCGTGGCGGGAGGTAACAATGAGCAGTTCTTC. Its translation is CASSVAGGNNEQFF.